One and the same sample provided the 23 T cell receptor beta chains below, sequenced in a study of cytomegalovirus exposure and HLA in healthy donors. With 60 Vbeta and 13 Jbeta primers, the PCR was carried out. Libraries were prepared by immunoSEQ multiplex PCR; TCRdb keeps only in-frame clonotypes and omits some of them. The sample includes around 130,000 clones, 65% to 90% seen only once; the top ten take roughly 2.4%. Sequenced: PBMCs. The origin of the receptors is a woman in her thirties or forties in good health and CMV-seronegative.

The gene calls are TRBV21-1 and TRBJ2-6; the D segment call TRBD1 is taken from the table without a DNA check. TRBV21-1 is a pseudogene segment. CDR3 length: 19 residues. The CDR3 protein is CASSKERTGPPSGANVLTF. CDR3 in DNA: TGTGCCAGCAGCAAAGAGAGGACAGGACCACCCTCTGGGGCCAACGTCCTGACTTTC.

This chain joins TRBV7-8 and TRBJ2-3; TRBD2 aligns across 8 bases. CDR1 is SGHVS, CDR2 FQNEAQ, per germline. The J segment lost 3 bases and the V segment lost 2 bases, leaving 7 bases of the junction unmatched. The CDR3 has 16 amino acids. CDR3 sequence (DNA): TGTGCCAGCAGCTTACAAGCGGGAGTGAGTACAGATACGCAGTATTTT. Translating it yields CASSLQAGVSTDTQYF.

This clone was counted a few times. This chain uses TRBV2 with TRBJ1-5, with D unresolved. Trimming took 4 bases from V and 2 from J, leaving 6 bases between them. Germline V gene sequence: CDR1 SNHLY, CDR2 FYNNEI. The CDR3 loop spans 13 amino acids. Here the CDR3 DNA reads TGTGCCAGCAGTGGGGAGCGCAATCAGCCCCAGCATTTT. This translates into CASSGERNQPQHF.

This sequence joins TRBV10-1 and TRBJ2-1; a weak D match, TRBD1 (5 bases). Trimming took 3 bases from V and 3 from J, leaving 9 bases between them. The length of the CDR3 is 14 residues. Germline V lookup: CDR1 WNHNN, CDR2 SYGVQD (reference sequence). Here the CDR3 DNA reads TGCGCCAGCAGTGAACAGGTGAACTACAATGAGCAGTTCTTC. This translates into CASSEQVNYNEQFF.

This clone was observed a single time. The CDR3 DNA reads as TGTGCCAGCAGTCCCCTCGGCGGTCACGAGAACACTGAAGCTTTCTTT. Translating it yields CASSPLGGHENTEAFF. The V call is TRBV27, the J call TRBJ1-1; D unresolved. Germline V gives CDR1 MNHEY, CDR2 SMNVEV (reference sequence). Trimming cost V 5 bases and J 1 base, with 17 bases left between them. The length of the CDR3 is 16 residues.

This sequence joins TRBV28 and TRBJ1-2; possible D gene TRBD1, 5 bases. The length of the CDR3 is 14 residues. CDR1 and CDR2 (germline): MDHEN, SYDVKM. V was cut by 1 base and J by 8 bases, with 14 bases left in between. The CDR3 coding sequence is TGTGCCAGCAGTTTATCAGGTGGGGCTCAAGGCTACACCTTC. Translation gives CASSLSGGAQGYTF.

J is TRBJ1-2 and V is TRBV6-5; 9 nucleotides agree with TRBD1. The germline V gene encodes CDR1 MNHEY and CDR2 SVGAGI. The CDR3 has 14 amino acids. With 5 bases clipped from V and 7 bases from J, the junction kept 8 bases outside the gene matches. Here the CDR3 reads CASSRQDRGTGYTF. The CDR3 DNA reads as TGTGCCAGCAGTAGACAAGACAGGGGGACTGGCTACACCTTC.

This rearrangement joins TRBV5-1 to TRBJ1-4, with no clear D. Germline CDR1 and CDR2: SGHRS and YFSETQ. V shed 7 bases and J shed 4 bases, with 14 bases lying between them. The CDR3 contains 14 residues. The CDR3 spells CASRRGGSNEKLFF. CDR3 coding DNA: TGCGCCAGCCGTCGGGGAGGGAGTAATGAAAAACTGTTTTTT.

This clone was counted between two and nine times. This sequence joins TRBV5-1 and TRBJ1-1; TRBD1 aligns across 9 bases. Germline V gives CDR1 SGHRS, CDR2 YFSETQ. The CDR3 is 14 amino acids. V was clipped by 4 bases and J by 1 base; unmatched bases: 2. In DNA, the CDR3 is TGCGCCAGCAGCGAGACAGGGGGGAACACTGAAGCTTTCTTT. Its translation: CASSETGGNTEAFF.

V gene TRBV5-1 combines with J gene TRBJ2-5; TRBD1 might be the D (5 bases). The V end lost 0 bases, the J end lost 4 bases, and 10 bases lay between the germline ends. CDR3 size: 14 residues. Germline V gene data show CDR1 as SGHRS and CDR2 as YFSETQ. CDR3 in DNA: TGCGCCAGCAGCTTGGCAGGGTCGACAGAGACCCAGTACTTC. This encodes CASSLAGSTETQYF.

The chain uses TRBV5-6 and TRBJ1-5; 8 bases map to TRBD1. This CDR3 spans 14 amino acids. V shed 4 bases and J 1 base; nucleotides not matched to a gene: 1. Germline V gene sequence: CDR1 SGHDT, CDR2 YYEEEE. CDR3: CASSRTGSNQPQHF. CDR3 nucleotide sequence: TGTGCCAGCAGCCGGACAGGGAGCAATCAGCCCCAGCATTTT.

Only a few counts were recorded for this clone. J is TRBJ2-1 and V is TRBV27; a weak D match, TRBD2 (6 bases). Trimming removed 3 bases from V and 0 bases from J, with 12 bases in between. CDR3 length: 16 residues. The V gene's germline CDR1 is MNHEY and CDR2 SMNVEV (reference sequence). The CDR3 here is CASSFDAGSSYNEQFF. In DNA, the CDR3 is TGTGCCAGCAGTTTTGATGCGGGGAGCTCCTACAATGAGCAGTTCTTC.

CDR3 DNA: TGTGCCAGCAGCTCCCGGACTAGCTACAATGAGCAGTTCTTC. Encoded protein: CASSSRTSYNEQFF. The gene calls are TRBV11-3 and TRBJ2-1; 7 bases are a match to TRBD2. Losses at the gene ends were 4 bases for V and 3 bases for J; bases not matched to a gene: 3. The CDR3 covers 14 residues. Germline CDR1 is SGHNT and CDR2 is YENEEA.

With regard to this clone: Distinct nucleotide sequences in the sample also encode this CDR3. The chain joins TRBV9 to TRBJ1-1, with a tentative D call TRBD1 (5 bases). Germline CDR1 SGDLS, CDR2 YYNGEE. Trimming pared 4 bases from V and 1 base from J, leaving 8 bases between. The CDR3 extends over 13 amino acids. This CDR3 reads CASSTQGNTEAFF. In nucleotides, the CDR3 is TGTGCCAGCAGCACCCAGGGGAACACTGAAGCTTTCTTT. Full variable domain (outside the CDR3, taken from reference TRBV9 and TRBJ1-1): DSGVTQTPKHLITATGQRVTLRCSPRSGDLSVYWYQQSLDQGLQFLIQYYNGEERAKGNILERFSAQQFPDLHSELNLSSLELGDSALYFCASSTQGNTEAFFGQGTRLTVV.

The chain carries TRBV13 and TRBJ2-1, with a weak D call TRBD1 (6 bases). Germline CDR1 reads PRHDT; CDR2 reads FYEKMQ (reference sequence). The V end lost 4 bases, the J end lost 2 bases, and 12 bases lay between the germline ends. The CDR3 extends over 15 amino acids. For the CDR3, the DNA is TGTGCCAGCAGCTCGACAGGCTCGACCTACAATGAGCAGTTCTTC. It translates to CASSSTGSTYNEQFF.

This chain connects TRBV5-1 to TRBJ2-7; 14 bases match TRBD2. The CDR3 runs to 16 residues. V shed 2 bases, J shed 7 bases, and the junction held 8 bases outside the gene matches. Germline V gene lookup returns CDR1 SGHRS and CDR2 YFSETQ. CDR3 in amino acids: CASSFAGTSGSREQYF. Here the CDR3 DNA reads TGCGCCAGCAGCTTCGCCGGGACTAGCGGGAGTCGAGAGCAGTACTTC.

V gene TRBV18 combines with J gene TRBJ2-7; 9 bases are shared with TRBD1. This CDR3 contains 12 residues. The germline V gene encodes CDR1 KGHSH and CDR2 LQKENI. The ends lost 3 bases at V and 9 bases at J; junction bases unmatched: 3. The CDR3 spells CASSPGQGTQYF. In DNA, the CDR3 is TGTGCCAGCTCACCGGGACAGGGTACGCAGTACTTC.

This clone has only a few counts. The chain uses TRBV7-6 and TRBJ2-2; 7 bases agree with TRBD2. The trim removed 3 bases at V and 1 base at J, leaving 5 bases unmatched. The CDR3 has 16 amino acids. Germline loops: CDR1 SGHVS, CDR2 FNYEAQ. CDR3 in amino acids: CASSFRAGENTGELFF. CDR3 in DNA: TGTGCCAGCAGCTTTCGTGCGGGGGAGAACACCGGGGAGCTGTTTTTT.

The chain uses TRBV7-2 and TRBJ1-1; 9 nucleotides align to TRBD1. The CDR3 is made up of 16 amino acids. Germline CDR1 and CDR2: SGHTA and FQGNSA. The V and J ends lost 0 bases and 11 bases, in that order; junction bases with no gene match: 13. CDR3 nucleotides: TGTGCCAGCAGCTTAGCCACCGGGACAGGGTCCGGGTCGGCTTTCTTT. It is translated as CASSLATGTGSGSAFF.

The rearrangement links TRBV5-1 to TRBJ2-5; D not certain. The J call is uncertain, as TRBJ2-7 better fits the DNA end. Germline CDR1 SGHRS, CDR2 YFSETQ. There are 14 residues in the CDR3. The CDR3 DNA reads TGCGCCAGCAGCTTGACGCCCCCAAGCCACGAGCAGTACTTC. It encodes CASSLTPPSHEQYF.

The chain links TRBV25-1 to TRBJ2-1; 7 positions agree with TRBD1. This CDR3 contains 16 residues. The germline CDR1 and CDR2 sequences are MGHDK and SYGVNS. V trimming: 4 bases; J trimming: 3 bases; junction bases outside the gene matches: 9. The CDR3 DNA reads TGTGCCAGCAGTGGAGTCTTTGGGACAGACTACAATGAGCAGTTCTTC. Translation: CASSGVFGTDYNEQFF.

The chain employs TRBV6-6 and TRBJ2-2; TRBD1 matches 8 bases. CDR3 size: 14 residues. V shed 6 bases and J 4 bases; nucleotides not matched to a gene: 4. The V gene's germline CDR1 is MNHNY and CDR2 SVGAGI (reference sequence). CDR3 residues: CASRDRAGTGELFF. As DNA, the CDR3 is TGTGCCAGCAGGGACAGGGCGGGCACCGGGGAGCTGTTTTTT.

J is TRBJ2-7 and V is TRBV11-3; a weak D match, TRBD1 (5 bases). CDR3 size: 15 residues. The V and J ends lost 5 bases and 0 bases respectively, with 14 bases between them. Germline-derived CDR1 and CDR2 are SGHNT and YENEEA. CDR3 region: CASSLENRGSYEQYF. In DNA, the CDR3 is TGTGCCAGCAGCCTCGAAAATAGGGGCTCCTACGAGCAGTACTTC.